The next 32 T cell receptor beta chains were all read from a single sample in a study of T cells in Graves' hyperthyroidism and ophthalmopathy. Researchers took RNA transcripts and amplified the TCR beta CDR3 regions from them. A set of HTBI primers served as the primers for a first-round RT-PCR of the TCR CDR3. TCRdb redid the calling of the multiplex PCR reads with MiXCR, one entry per CDR3 protein. Of around 350,000 distinct CDR3 sequences in the sample, about 15% were seen once. The material sequenced was blood. The origin of the receptors is a woman in her twenties or thirties with Graves' hyperthyroidism that later progressed to Graves' ophthalmopathy.

This clonotype came up many times. The junction shows a germline mismatch at one end, possibly a read error. The rearrangement uses TRBV2 and TRBJ2-2; no clear D. The CDR3 contains 13 residues. Germline assignment: CDR1 SNHLY and CDR2 FYNNEI. For the CDR3, the DNA is TGTGCCAGCGGCCTAACCCCCACCCGGGAGCTGTTTTTT. Translation gives CASGLTPTRELFF.

This clonotype was recorded a few times. This chain joins TRBV10-1 and TRBJ1-1, with 9 positions matching TRBD1. V was clipped by 4 bases and J by 4 bases; unmatched bases: 4. Germline V gene data show CDR1 as WNHNN and CDR2 as SYGVQD (reference sequence). The CDR3 length is 14 residues. The CDR3, as DNA: TGCGCCAGCAGTGGGGACAGGGACGGCACTGAAGCTTTCTTT. Its protein product is CASSGDRDGTEAFF.

This clonotype occurred many times. The V and J genes are TRBV27 and TRBJ1-4; no clear D. The V gene's germline CDR1 is MNHEY and CDR2 SMNVEV (reference sequence). The CDR3 extends over 15 amino acids. V was shortened by 2 bases and J by 8 bases, with 15 bases between the two germline ends. The DNA of the CDR3 is TGTGCCAGCAGTTTAACGGACGCACTGGGGGAAAAACTGTTTTTT. This translates into CASSLTDALGEKLFF.

This clonotype was seen a few times. The chain combines TRBV6-1 with TRBJ1-4; tentatively, D is TRBD1 (5 bases). The V gene lost 5 bases and the J gene lost 5 bases, with 12 bases spanning the gap. The CDR3 extends over 14 amino acids. Looked up from germline, CDR1 is MNHNS and CDR2 is SASEGT. CDR3 loop: CASSSGTSNEKLFF. The CDR3 DNA sequence: TGTGCCAGCAGTTCCGGGACGAGCAATGAAAAACTGTTTTTT.

The count of this clonotype is one. This clone may be a read error of a much larger clone one base away. The V gene is TRBV6-1, the J gene TRBJ1-4; 7 positions match TRBD1. The CDR3 runs 14 residues. The germline V gene encodes CDR1 MNHNS and CDR2 SASEGT. The CDR3 DNA is TGTGCCAGCAGTGAATGGACAGGAGATGAAGAACTGTTTTTT. This gives the protein CASSEWTGDEELFF.

The V call is TRBV29-1, the J call TRBJ2-5; 11 bases are a match to TRBD2. V lost 2 bases, J lost 10 bases, and 6 bases stayed unmatched. Germline values: CDR1 SQVTM, CDR2 ANQGSEA. The CDR3 runs to 13 residues. The CDR3 here is CSVEILAGVHQYF. The CDR3 nucleotides read TGCAGCGTTGAAATACTAGCGGGAGTACACCAGTACTTC.

Concerning this clonotype itself: At one boundary the junction diverges from the germline segment, which might be a read error. The V call is TRBV4-1, the J call TRBJ2-7; TRBD2 might be the D (5 bases). Per germline, CDR1 MGHRA and CDR2 YSYEKL. The CDR3 spans 15 residues. The CDR3 DNA sequence: TGCGCCAGCAGCCAACCCAGAGCGGCGAGGTACGAGCATTACTTC. Amino acid sequence: CASSQPRAARYEHYF.

This clonotype was observed many times. CDR3 bases: TGTGCCAGCAGCTTAGTTAGCGGTAACACAGATACGCAGTATTTT. Translated: CASSLVSGNTDTQYF. The V call is TRBV7-2, the J call TRBJ2-3; perhaps TRBD2 as D (6 bases). The CDR3 contains 15 residues. From germline, CDR1 is SGHTA and CDR2 FQGNSA. The V end was cut by 1 base, the J end by 2 bases, with 10 bases between.

This rearrangement joins TRBV7-9 to TRBJ2-1; no clear D gene. V was pared by 7 bases and J by 10 bases, with 14 bases between. The germline gives CDR1 SEHNR, CDR2 FQNEAQ (reference sequence). CDR3 length equals 12 residues. The CDR3 DNA sequence: TGTGCCAGCACCTCTTACCGTAGAGAGCAGTTCTTC. Translating gives CASTSYRREQFF.

This clonotype occurred many times. The chain couples TRBV2 to TRBJ2-4; TRBD1 aligns across 11 bases. Looked up from germline, CDR1 is SNHLY and CDR2 is FYNNEI. V lost 6 bases, J lost 7 bases, and 5 bases stayed unmatched. This CDR3 spans 14 amino acids. The CDR3 DNA reads as TGTGCCAGCAGGGGGACAGGGGGTTGGAACATTCAGTACTTC. Protein: CASRGTGGWNIQYF.

This clonotype was seen repeatedly, ten times or more. This sequence joins TRBV5-1 and TRBJ2-1; 11 nucleotides align to TRBD1. Unmatched junction bases numbered 10, after V lost 6 bases and J lost 5 bases. The length of the CDR3 is 16 residues. Germline V CDR1 and CDR2: SGHRS, YFSETQ. DNA for the CDR3: TGCGCCAGCAACTTCCGGACAGGGGGCTACGACAATGAGCAGTTCTTC. It yields the protein CASNFRTGGYDNEQFF.

The chain carries TRBV20-1 and TRBJ1-1; unclear D gene. The germline V and J ends were trimmed by 3 bases and 3 bases, with 17 bases remaining between them. This CDR3 comprises 15 residues. Germline loops: CDR1 DFQATT, CDR2 SNEGSKA (reference sequence). In DNA, the CDR3 is TGCAGTGCTAGGGACCGGGCCCCATTCGACACTGAAGCTTTCTTT. Amino acid sequence: CSARDRAPFDTEAFF.

This chain links TRBV3-1 with TRBJ2-2, with 8 bases matching TRBD2. Losses at the gene ends were 5 bases for V and 1 base for J; bases not matched to a gene: 6. The CDR3 length is 16 residues. Germline V CDR1 and CDR2: LGHDT, YNNKEL (reference sequence). CDR3 region: CASSKGREGNTGELFF. The DNA for the CDR3 is TGTGCCAGCAGCAAGGGACGGGAGGGGAACACCGGGGAGCTGTTTTTT.

This clonotype was observed many times. The chain links TRBV5-5 to TRBJ2-1, with 9 bases matching TRBD1. J was trimmed by 10 bases and V by 4 bases; bases with no gene match: 12. Germline V gene lookup returns CDR1 SGHKS and CDR2 YYEKEE (reference sequence). The CDR3 runs 15 residues. The CDR3 spells CASSLSLGQGREQFF. The CDR3 DNA reads TGTGCCAGCAGCCTGTCCTTGGGACAGGGCCGGGAGCAGTTCTTC.

This clonotype was seen many times. The V call is TRBV3-1, the J call TRBJ1-1, with 9 bases fitting TRBD1. V shed 4 bases and J 3 bases; nucleotides not matched to a gene: 9. Germline values: CDR1 LGHDT, CDR2 YNNKEL (reference sequence). The CDR3 extends over 16 amino acids. CDR3 loop: CASSLNPGQGDTEAFF. The CDR3 DNA follows: TGTGCCAGCAGCCTAAACCCGGGACAGGGAGACACTGAAGCTTTCTTT.

This clonotype has more than one count but fewer than ten. V usage is TRBV6-1 and J usage is TRBJ2-1; D uncertain. Germline V gives CDR1 MNHNS, CDR2 SASEGT. This CDR3 is built from 13 residues. The CDR3 protein is CEVRSPKYNEQFF. DNA for the CDR3: TGTGAGGTCCGGAGCCCGAAATACAATGAGCAGTTCTTC.

In this sample, this clonotype turned up many times. This chain joins TRBV10-3 and TRBJ1-5; maybe TRBD1 (5 bases). This CDR3 spans 12 amino acids. Trimming pared 3 bases from V and 5 bases from J, leaving 5 bases between. CDR1 is ENHRY, CDR2 SYGVKD, per germline. CDR3 amino acids: CAISDRDQPQHF. The CDR3 nucleotides are TGTGCCATCAGTGACAGGGATCAGCCCCAGCATTTT.

This clonotype was observed a handful of times. This chain joins TRBV13 and TRBJ1-4, with D uncertain. CDR3 size: 14 residues. Trimming removed 2 bases from V and 0 bases from J, with 4 bases in between. Germline CDR1 reads PRHDT; CDR2 reads FYEKMQ (reference sequence). The CDR3 nucleotides are TGTGCCAGCAGCTTACAGGCAACTAATGAAAAACTGTTTTTT. Translating it yields CASSLQATNEKLFF. The variable domain in full, completed from reference TRBV13 and TRBJ1-4, reads AAGVIQSPRHLIKEKRETATLKCYPIPRHDTVYWYQQGPGQDPQFLISFYEKMQSDKGSIPDRFSAQQFSDYHSELNMSSLELGDSALYFCASSLQATNEKLFFGSGTQLSVL.

V usage is TRBV27 and J usage is TRBJ1-5, with D maybe TRBD1 (5 bases). This CDR3 comprises 14 residues. Germline lookup yields CDR1 MNHEY and CDR2 SMNVEV (reference sequence). V lost 3 bases to trimming and J lost 4 bases, with 10 bases between them. CDR3 DNA: TGTGCCAGCAGTTTGTCAGGGCAAAATCAGCCCCAGCATTTT. It yields the protein CASSLSGQNQPQHF.

Ten or more counts support this clonotype. V gene TRBV27 combines with J gene TRBJ2-7, with D maybe TRBD2 (7 bases). Germline V gene lookup returns CDR1 MNHEY and CDR2 SMNVEV (reference sequence). With 4 bases removed from V and 6 bases from J, the gap between germline ends came to 13 bases. The CDR3 consists of 13 residues. Here the CDR3 reads CASSSAGAGEQYF. CDR3 DNA sequence: TGTGCCAGCAGTTCCGCGGGGGCGGGCGAGCAGTACTTC.

The V gene is TRBV5-1, the J gene TRBJ2-3; 10 nucleotides agree with TRBD2. The CDR3 contains 13 residues. V shed 2 bases, J shed 6 bases, and the junction held 0 bases outside the gene matches. Germline CDR1 SGHRS, CDR2 YFSETQ. The CDR3 DNA reads TGCGCCAGCAGCTTTAGCGGGAGGGATACGCAGTATTTT. Translated: CASSFSGRDTQYF. Filled out from reference TRBV5-1 and TRBJ2-3, the complete variable domain reads KAGVTQTPRYLIKTRGQQVTLSCSPISGHRSVSWYQQTPGQGLQFLFEYFSETQRNKGNFPGRFSGRQFSNSRSEMNVSTLELGDSALYLCASSFSGRDTQYFGPGTRLTVL.

This clonotype has a count of ten or more. This rearrangement joins TRBV20-1 to TRBJ2-7; 7 nucleotides match TRBD1. Looked up from germline, CDR1 is DFQATT and CDR2 is SNEGSKA (reference sequence). Trimming took 6 bases from V and 4 from J; bases not matched to a gene: 9. CDR3 length: 13 amino acids. CDR3 sequence reads: CSATGVGEYEQYF. In nucleotides, the CDR3 is TGCAGTGCCACAGGGGTAGGGGAATACGAGCAGTACTTC.

This clonotype was detected ten times or more. V gene TRBV6-2 or TRBV6-3 combines with J gene TRBJ2-5; 13 bases align to TRBD2. The CDR3 sequence is 20 residues long. Unmatched junction bases numbered 16, after V lost 2 bases and J lost 4 bases. The V gene's germline CDR1 is MNHEY and CDR2 SVGEGT. This CDR3 is CASSYPRYGTSGKELETQYF. The DNA for the CDR3 is TGTGCCAGCAGTTACCCTCGTTATGGGACTAGCGGGAAGGAGCTAGAGACCCAGTACTTC.

This clonotype came up many times. The rearrangement uses TRBV6-1 and TRBJ1-5; no firm D call. The CDR3 sequence is 14 residues long. V was pared by 5 bases and J by 10 bases, with 18 bases between. Germline V gene lookup returns CDR1 MNHNS and CDR2 SASEGT. The CDR3 nucleotides are TGTGCCAGCAGTTATCTTGGCTCGACGGGACCCCAGCATTTT. Translation gives CASSYLGSTGPQHF.

With regard to this clonotype: This may come from a read error, since a much larger clone is one base off. The genes are TRBV7-8 and TRBJ2-5; D may be TRBD1 (6 bases). Germline V gene lookup returns CDR1 SGHVS and CDR2 FQNEAQ. With 4 bases removed from V and 7 bases from J, the gap between germline ends came to 16 bases. The CDR3 contains 14 residues. As DNA, the CDR3 is TGTGCCAGCAGCTCGTGGTCAGGGGACGGGACCCAGTACTTC. This encodes CASSSWSGDGTQYF. Full variable domain (remainder filled in from reference TRBV7-8 and TRBJ2-5): GAGVSQSPRYKVAKRGQDVALRCDPISGHVSLFWYQQALGQGPEFLTYFQNEAQLDKSGLPSDRFFAERPEGSVSTLKIQRTQQEDSAVYLCASSSWSGDGTQYFGPGTRLLVL.

This clonotype appeared many times. The chain employs TRBV7-8 and TRBJ2-1, with TRBD2 matching over 9 bases. From germline, CDR1 is SGHVS and CDR2 FQNEAQ. CDR3 length: 15 residues. J gave up 4 bases and V 5 bases, and 6 bases lay outside the gene matches. The CDR3 nucleotides are TGTGCCAGCAGCACCTCTAGCGGGACGTACAATGAGCAGTTCTTC. Translated: CASSTSSGTYNEQFF.

This clonotype was detected many times. V usage is TRBV2 and J usage is TRBJ1-2; D perhaps matches TRBD1 (5 bases). Germline CDR1 is SNHLY and CDR2 is FYNNEI. The CDR3 is 12 residues long. V lost 1 base and J lost 6, with 6 bases in between. CDR3 coding DNA: TGTGCCAGCAGTGAAGAGGGGCATGGCTACACCTTC. It specifies CASSEEGHGYTF.

A note on this clonotype: A single base separates this from a much larger clone, so it may be a read error. The chain joins TRBV30 to TRBJ2-5; 12 bases match TRBD1. The V gene's germline CDR1 is GTSNPN and CDR2 SVGIG (reference sequence). The length of the CDR3 is 14 residues. CDR3 in DNA: TGTGCCTGGGGGACAGGGGGCTTCAAGGAGACCCAGCACTTC. Its translation: CAWGTGGFKETQHF.

This chain connects TRBV11-1 to TRBJ2-1, with 9 bases aligning to TRBD2. The CDR3 runs to 17 residues. Germline lookup yields CDR1 SGHAT and CDR2 FQDESV (reference sequence). The V segment lost 8 bases and the J segment 4 bases; nucleotides outside the gene matches: 15. The CDR3 nucleotides are TGTGCCAGCCGCATAAACCGGGCTAGCGGGGTTTACAATGAGCAGTTCTTC. Its translation is CASRINRASGVYNEQFF.

The chain carries TRBV28 and TRBJ2-7; 8 nucleotides line up with TRBD2. This CDR3 comprises 16 residues. The germline V gene has CDR1 MDHEN and CDR2 SYDVKM. J gave up 2 bases and V 2 bases, and 8 bases lay outside the gene matches. DNA for the CDR3: TGTGCCAGCAGTTTACCTACTATAGCGGGGACCTACGAGCAGTACTTC. Its translation is CASSLPTIAGTYEQYF.

This clonotype was seen many times. CDR3 amino acids: CASSPLGTGNQPQHF. Written as DNA, the CDR3 is TGTGCCAGCAGCCCGCTGGGGACAGGGAATCAGCCCCAGCATTTT. The chain uses TRBV28 and TRBJ1-5, with 9 bases matching TRBD1. CDR3 length: 15 amino acids. V was clipped by 6 bases and J by 4 bases; unmatched bases: 7. The germline CDR1 and CDR2 sequences are MDHEN and SYDVKM.

This clonotype was recorded many times. This chain connects TRBV19 to TRBJ2-1; D uncertain. There are 13 residues in the CDR3. Germline lookup yields CDR1 LNHDA and CDR2 SQIVND (reference sequence). Trimming shortened V by 0 bases and J by 2 bases, and 2 bases separated the two germline ends. CDR3 sequence reads: CASSIEAYNEQFF. DNA for the CDR3: TGTGCCAGTAGTATAGAAGCCTACAATGAGCAGTTCTTC.